The rows below give T cell receptor beta chains drawn from one sample of a study of CD8+ T cells in alopecia areata. Profiled with immunoSEQ multiplex PCR; TCRdb holds only in-frame clones, not every one. This table has 200,000 or so clones, approximately 40% appearing once. Sequencing used CD4+ T cells sorted from blood, obtained at approximately week 37, from a patient treated with tofacitinib. The receptors come from a human donor with alopecia areata. Both conserved end residues are part of each CDR3. A D gene is named only where the DNA matches it firmly. Clone size is given for some rows only: seen once, a few or many times, or a class if the clone is expanded.

CDR3aa | CDR3nt | v_gene | d_gene | abundance | j_gene
CASSLTGLAAGETQYF | TGTGCCAGCAGCTTAACGGGACTAGCGGCGGGGGAGACCCAGTACTTC | TRBV7-3 | TRBD2 | - | TRBJ2-5
CAWSVGGRNEQYF | TGTGCCTGGAGTGTAGGAGGACGAAACGAGCAGTACTTC | TRBV30 | - | - | TRBJ2-7
CASSRGRGDYGYTF | TGTGCCAGCAGCCGAGGGCGCGGTGACTATGGCTACACCTTC | TRBV9 | - | - | TRBJ1-2
CASTTGLGNEKLFF | TGTGCCAGCACAACCGGACTTGGGAATGAAAAACTGTTTTTT | TRBV5-6 | - | many | TRBJ1-4
CSVGTGGHYEQYF | TGCAGCGTTGGGACAGGGGGCCACTACGAGCAGTACTTC | TRBV29-1 | TRBD1 | few | TRBJ2-7
CASSFLNRGYGYTF | TGTGCCAGCAGTTTTCTAAACAGGGGTTACGGCTACACCTTC | TRBV6-5 | TRBD1 | - | TRBJ1-2
CSVGQNYGYTF | TGCAGCGTGGGACAAAACTATGGCTACACCTTC | TRBV29-1 | - | few | TRBJ1-2
CASSFHGNYGYTF | TGTGCCAGCAGTTTTCATGGCAACTATGGCTACACCTTC | TRBV27 | - | - | TRBJ1-2
CASSFGEGETQYF | TGTGCCAGCAGCTTCGGTGAGGGAGAGACCCAGTACTTC | TRBV7-9 | - | - | TRBJ2-5
CASSRESTDTQYF | TGTGCCAGCAGTAGGGAGAGCACAGATACGCAGTATTTT | TRBV2 | - | - | TRBJ2-3
CASSLQNSGNTIYF | TGTGCCAGCAGTTTACAGAACTCTGGAAACACCATATATTTT | TRBV6-6 | - | medium-sized | TRBJ1-3
CASSLGYSGQETQYF | TGTGCCAGCAGCCTTGGGTACAGCGGACAAGAGACCCAGTACTTC | TRBV5-5 | - | - | TRBJ2-5
CASSNGQAYGYTF | TGTGCCAGCAGCAATGGACAAGCCTATGGCTACACCTTC | TRBV6-5 | - | - | TRBJ1-2
CAWSPTPDTEAFF | TGTGCCTGGAGTCCCACACCGGACACTGAAGCTTTCTTT | TRBV30 | - | - | TRBJ1-1
CAWSRDRGQMGNQPQHF | TGTGCCTGGAGTAGGGACAGGGGGCAAATGGGCAATCAGCCCCAGCATTTT | TRBV30 | TRBD1 | few | TRBJ1-5
CAWSVGTGGIYNEQFF | TGTGCCTGGAGTGTAGGAACGGGCGGAATATACAATGAGCAGTTCTTC | TRBV30 | - | few | TRBJ2-1
CASSAWGYEQYF | TGTGCCAGCAGTGCCTGGGGTTACGAGCAGTACTTC | TRBV6-5 | - | - | TRBJ2-7
CSVRTKDTRGTEAFF | TGCAGCGTACGAACTAAAGACACGAGGGGCACTGAAGCTTTCTTT | TRBV29-1 | - | - | TRBJ1-1